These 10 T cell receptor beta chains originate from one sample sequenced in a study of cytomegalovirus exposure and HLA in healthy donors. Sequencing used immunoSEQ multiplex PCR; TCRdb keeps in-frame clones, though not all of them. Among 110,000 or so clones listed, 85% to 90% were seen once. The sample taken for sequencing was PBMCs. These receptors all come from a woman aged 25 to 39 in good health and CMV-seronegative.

The DNA for the CDR3 is TGTGCCAGCAGTCAATTCGGGGTCCGCCACGGGGAGCTGTTTTTT. Its protein product is CASSQFGVRHGELFF. This chain joins TRBV7-3 and TRBJ2-2; possibly TRBD2 for D (5 bases). This CDR3 is built from 15 residues. The ends were cut back, 6 bases at V and 7 bases at J, with 18 bases in the middle. CDR1 and CDR2 from the germline V gene are SGHTA and FQGTGA.

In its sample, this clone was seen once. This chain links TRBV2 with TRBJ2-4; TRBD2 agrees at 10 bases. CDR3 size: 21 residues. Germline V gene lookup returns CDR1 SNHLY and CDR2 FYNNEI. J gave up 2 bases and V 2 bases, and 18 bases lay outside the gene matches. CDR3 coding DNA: TGTGCCAGCAGTGAAACGGTAGCGGGGGGCCCGCGGGGACGAACCAAAAACATTCAGTACTTC. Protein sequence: CASSETVAGGPRGRTKNIQYF. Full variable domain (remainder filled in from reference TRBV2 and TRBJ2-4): EPEVTQTPSHQVTQMGQEVILRCVPISNHLYFYWYRQILGQKVEFLVSFYNNEISEKSEIFDDQFSVERPDGSNFTLKIRSTKLEDSAMYFCASSETVAGGPRGRTKNIQYFGAGTRLSVL.

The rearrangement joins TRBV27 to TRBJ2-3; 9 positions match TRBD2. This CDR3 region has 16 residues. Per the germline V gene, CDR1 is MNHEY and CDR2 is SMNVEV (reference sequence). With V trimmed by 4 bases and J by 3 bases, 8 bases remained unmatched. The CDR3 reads CASSWGGGAGTDTQYF. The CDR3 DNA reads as TGTGCCAGCAGTTGGGGCGGGGGGGCCGGGACAGATACGCAGTATTTT.

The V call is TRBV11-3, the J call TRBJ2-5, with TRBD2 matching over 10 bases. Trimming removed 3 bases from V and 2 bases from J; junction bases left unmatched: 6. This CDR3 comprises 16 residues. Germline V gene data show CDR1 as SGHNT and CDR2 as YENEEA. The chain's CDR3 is CASSFEAGGQQETQYF. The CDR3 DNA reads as TGTGCCAGCAGCTTTGAAGCGGGGGGGCAGCAAGAGACCCAGTACTTC. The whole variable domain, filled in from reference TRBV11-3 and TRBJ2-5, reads EAGVVQSPRYKIIEKKQPVAFWCNPISGHNTLYWYLQNLGQGPELLIRYENEEAVDDSQLPKDRFSAERLKGVDSTLKIQPAELGDSAVYLCASSFEAGGQQETQYFGPGTRLLVL.

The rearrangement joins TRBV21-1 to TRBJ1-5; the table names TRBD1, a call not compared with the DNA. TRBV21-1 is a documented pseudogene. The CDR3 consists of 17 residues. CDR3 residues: CASSFRDRAFLNQPQHF. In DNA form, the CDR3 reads TGTGCCAGCAGCTTCCGGGACAGGGCCTTTCTAAATCAGCCCCAGCATTTT.

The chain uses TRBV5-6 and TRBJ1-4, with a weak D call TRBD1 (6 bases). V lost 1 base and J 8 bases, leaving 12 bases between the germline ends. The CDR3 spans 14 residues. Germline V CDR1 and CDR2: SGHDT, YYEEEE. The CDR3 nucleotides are TGTGCCAGCAGCTTGACAGGGCTTCAGGAAAAACTGTTTTTT. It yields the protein CASSLTGLQEKLFF. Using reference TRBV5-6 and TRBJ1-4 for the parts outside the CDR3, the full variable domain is DAGVTQSPTHLIKTRGQQVTLRCSPKSGHDTVSWYQQALGQGPQFIFQYYEEEERQRGNFPDRFSGHQFPNYSSELNVNALLLGDSALYLCASSLTGLQEKLFFGSGTQLSVL.

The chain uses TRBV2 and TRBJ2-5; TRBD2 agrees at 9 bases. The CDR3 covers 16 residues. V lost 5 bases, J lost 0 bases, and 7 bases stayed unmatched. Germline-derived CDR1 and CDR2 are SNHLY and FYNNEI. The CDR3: CASSPLSGGDQETQYF. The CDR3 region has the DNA TGTGCCAGCAGTCCCCTTAGCGGGGGAGACCAAGAGACCCAGTACTTC.

The CDR3 sequence is CASPVRPGGASTDTQYF. The CDR3 DNA reads as TGTGCCAGCCCCGTAAGACCCGGAGGCGCTAGCACAGATACGCAGTATTTT. The chain has TRBV2 and TRBJ2-3, with D perhaps matching TRBD2 (5 bases). CDR1 SNHLY and CDR2 FYNNEI come from the germline V gene. Trimming pared 8 bases from V and 0 bases from J, leaving 21 bases between. The CDR3 has 17 residues.

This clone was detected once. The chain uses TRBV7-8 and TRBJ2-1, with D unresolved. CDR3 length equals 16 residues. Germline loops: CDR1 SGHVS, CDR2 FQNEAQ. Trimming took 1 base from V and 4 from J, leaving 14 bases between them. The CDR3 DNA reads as TGTGCCAGCAGCTTAGAGAGGATTCCGCTGTACAATGAGCAGTTCTTC. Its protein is CASSLERIPLYNEQFF. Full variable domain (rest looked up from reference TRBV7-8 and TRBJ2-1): GAGVSQSPRYKVAKRGQDVALRCDPISGHVSLFWYQQALGQGPEFLTYFQNEAQLDKSGLPSDRFFAERPEGSVSTLKIQRTQQEDSAVYLCASSLERIPLYNEQFFGPGTRLTVL.

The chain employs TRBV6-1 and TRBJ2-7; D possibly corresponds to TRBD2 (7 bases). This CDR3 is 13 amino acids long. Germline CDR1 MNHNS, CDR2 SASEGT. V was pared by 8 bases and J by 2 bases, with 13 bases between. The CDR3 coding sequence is TGTGCCAGCGGGAGGGGGTCGGCCTACGAGCAGTACTTC. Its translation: CASGRGSAYEQYF.